This paragraph covers one TCR beta chain sequence. These data come from a study of blood T cell repertoires in COVID-19. For the study at large: Acute-phase and convalescent COVID-19 samples originated in the United States, Italy and Spain.

Those enrolled, adults aged 18 to 89 years, came from fewer than 25 US areas. In assigning cohorts, the study relied on participant-reported clinical history. This CDR3 has 13 amino acids. Germline V gene sequence: CDR1 SNHLY, CDR2 FYNNEI. V shed 3 bases and J shed 8 bases, with 13 bases lying between them. In the authors' workflow: The assay estimated nucleated cells by amplifying reference gene primers. Only in-frame clones appear in the TCRdb table, and some are missing; sequencing was by immunoSEQ multiplex PCR. The V and J calls and clone size are taken from that table; D and trimming were inferred from the DNA. The sample holds roughly 220,000 clones, about nine tenths seen once.

The chain carries TRBV2 and TRBJ1-2, with D uncertain. This clonotype was sampled from a woman between 35 and 50 years old with acute COVID-19. Sequenced sample: PBMCs or T cells enriched from blood (not recorded which). The CDR3 spells CASSDDKAGGYTF. The CDR3 coding sequence is TGTGCCAGCAGTGACGACAAGGCGGGCGGCTACACCTTC.